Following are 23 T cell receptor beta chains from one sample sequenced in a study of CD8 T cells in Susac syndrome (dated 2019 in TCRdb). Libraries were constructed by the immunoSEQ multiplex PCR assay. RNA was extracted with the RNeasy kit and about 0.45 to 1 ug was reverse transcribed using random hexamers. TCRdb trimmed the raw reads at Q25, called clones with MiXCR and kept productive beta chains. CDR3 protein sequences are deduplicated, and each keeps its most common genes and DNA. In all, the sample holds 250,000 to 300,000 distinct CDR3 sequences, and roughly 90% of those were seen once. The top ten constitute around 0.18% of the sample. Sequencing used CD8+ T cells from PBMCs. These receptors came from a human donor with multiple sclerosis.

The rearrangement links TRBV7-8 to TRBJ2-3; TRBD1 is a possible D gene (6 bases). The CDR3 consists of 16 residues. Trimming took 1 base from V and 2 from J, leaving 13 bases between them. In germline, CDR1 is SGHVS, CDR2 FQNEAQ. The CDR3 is CASSLGGGGHTDTQYF. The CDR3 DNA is TGTGCCAGCAGCTTAGGCGGTGGGGGACACACAGATACGCAGTATTTT.

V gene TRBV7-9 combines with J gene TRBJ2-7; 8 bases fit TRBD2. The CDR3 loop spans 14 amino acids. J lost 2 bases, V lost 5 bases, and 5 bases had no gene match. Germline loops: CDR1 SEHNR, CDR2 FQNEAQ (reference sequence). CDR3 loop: CASSGSGRTYEQYF. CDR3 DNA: TGTGCCAGCAGCGGGAGCGGGAGAACCTACGAGCAGTACTTC.

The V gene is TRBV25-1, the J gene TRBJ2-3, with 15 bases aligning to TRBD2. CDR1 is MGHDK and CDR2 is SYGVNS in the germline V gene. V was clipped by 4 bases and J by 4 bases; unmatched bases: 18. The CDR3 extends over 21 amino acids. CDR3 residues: CASSGSFGTSGRLRPADTQYF. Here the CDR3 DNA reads TGTGCCAGCAGTGGATCCTTCGGGACTAGCGGGAGGTTGAGGCCCGCAGATACGCAGTATTTT.

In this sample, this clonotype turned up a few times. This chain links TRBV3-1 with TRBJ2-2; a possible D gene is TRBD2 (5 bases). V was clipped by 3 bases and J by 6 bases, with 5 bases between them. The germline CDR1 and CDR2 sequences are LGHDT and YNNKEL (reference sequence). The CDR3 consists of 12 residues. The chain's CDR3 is CASSQDSGELFF. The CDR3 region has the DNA TGTGCCAGCAGCCAGGACTCCGGGGAGCTGTTTTTT. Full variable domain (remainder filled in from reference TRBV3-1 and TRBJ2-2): DTAVSQTPKYLVTQMGNDKSIKCEQNLGHDTMYWYKQDSKKFLKIMFSYNNKELIINETVPNRFSPKSPDKAHLNLHINSLELGDSAVYFCASSQDSGELFFGEGSRLTVL.

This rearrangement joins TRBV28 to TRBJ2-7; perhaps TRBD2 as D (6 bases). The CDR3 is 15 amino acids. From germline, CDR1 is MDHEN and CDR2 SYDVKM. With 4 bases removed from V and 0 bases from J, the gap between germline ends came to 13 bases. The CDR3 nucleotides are TGTGCCAGCAGTTGGAGGGGCATCCTCTCCTACGAGCAGTACTTC. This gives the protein CASSWRGILSYEQYF.

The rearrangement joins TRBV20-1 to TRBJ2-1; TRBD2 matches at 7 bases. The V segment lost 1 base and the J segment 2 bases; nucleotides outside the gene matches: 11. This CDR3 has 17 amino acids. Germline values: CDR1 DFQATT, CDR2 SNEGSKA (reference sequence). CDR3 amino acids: CSARGLIRREPYNEQFF. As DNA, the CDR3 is TGCAGTGCTAGAGGCCTTATCCGGCGGGAGCCCTACAATGAGCAGTTCTTC.

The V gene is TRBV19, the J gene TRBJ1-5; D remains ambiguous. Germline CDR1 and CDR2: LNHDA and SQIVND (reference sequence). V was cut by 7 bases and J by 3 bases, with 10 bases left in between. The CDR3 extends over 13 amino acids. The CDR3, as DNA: TGTGCCAGTACCGGACCCTCCAATCAGCCCCAGCATTTT. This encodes CASTGPSNQPQHF.

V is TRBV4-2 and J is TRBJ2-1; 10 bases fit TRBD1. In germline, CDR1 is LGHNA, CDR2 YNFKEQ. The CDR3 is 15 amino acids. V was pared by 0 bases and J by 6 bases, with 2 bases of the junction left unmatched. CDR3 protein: CASSQDDRGPNEQFF. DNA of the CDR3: TGTGCCAGCAGCCAAGATGACAGGGGGCCCAATGAGCAGTTCTTC.

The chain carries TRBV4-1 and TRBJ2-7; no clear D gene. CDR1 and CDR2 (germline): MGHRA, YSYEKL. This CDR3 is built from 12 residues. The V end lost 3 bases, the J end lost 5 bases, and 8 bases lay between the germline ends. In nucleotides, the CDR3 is TGCGCCAGCAGCCAGCAAGGTGACGAGCAGTACTTC. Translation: CASSQQGDEQYF.

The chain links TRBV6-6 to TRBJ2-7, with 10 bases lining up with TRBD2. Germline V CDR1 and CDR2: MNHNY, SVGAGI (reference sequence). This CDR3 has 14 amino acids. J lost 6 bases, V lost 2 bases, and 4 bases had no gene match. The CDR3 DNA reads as TGTGCCAGCAGTTACCTAGCGGGAGAGGGCGAGCAGTACTTC. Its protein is CASSYLAGEGEQYF.

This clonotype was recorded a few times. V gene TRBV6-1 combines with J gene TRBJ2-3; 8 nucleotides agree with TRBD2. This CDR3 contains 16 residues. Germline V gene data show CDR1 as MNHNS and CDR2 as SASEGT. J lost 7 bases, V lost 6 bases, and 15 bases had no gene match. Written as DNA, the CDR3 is TGTGCCAGCAGAACCCTAAGCGGGAGATTCCTAAATACGCAGTATTTT. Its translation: CASRTLSGRFLNTQYF.

CDR3 in amino acids: CASRRDRGSGYTF. The CDR3 nucleotides are TGTGCCAGCAGGCGGGACAGGGGCTCTGGCTACACCTTC. The genes are TRBV12-3 or TRBV12-4 and TRBJ1-2, with TRBD1 matching 10 bases. The CDR3 is 13 residues long. V trimming: 6 bases; J trimming: 7 bases; junction bases outside the gene matches: 5.

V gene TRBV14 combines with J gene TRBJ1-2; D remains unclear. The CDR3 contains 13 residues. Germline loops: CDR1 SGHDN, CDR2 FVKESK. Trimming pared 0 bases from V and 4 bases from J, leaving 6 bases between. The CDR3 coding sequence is TGTGCCAGCAGCCAAGACCGATCCTATGGCTACACCTTC. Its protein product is CASSQDRSYGYTF.

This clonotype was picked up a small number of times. The CDR3 DNA is TGTGCCAGCAGCCGGTCGGGTTCTCTTCAGACAGGGGGGAAGTGGGACACTGAAGCTTTCTTT. It specifies CASSRSGSLQTGGKWDTEAFF. The V and J genes are TRBV11-1 and TRBJ1-1; 9 bases fit TRBD1. Germline V gives CDR1 SGHAT, CDR2 FQDESV (reference sequence). The CDR3 is made up of 21 amino acids. The trim removed 5 bases at V and 3 bases at J, leaving 25 bases unmatched.

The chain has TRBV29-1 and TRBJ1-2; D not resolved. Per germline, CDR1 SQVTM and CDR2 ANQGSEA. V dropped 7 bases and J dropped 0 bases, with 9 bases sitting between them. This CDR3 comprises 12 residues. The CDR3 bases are TGCAGCGCGGTCGGGGCTAACTATGGCTACACCTTC. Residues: CSAVGANYGYTF.

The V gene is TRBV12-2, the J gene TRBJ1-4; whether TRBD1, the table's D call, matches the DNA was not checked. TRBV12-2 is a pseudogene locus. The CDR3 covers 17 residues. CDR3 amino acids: CASRLDHNQGIDEKLFF. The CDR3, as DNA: TGTGCAAGTCGCTTGGACCACAACCAGGGGATAGATGAAAAACTGTTTTTT.

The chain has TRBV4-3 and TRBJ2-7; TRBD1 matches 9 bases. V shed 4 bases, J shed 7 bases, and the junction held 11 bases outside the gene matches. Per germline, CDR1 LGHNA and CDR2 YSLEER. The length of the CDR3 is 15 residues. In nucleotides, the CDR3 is TGCGCCAGCAGCCGCCACAGGGGGCCCCAGGTGGAGCAGTACTTC. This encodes CASSRHRGPQVEQYF.

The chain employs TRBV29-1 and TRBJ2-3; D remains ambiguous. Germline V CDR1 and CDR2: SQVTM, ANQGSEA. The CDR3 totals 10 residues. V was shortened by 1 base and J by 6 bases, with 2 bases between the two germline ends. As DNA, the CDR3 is TGCAGCGTTGAAGGGGATACGCAGTATTTT. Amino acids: CSVEGDTQYF.

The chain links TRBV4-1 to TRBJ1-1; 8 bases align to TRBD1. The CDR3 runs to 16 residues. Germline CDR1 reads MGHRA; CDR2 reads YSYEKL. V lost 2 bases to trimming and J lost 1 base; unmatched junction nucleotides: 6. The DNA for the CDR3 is TGCGCCAGCAGCCAATTCGGGACAGGCAAGAACACTGAAGCTTTCTTT. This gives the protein CASSQFGTGKNTEAFF.

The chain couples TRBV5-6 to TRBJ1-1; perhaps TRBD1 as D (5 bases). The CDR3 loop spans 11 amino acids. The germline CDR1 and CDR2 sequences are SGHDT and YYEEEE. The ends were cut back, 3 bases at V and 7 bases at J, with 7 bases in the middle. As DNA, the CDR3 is TGTGCCAGCAGCTGGAGGGGTGAAGCTTTCTTT. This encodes CASSWRGEAFF. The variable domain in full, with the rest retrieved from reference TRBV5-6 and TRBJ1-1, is DAGVTQSPTHLIKTRGQQVTLRCSPKSGHDTVSWYQQALGQGPQFIFQYYEEEERQRGNFPDRFSGHQFPNYSSELNVNALLLGDSALYLCASSWRGEAFFGQGTRLTVV.

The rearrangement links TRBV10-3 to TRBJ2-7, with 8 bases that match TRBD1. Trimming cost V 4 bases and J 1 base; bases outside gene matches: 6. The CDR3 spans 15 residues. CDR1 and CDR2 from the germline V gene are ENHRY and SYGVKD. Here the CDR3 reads CAISAPGTGSYEQYF. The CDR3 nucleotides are TGTGCCATCAGTGCCCCCGGGACAGGTTCCTACGAGCAGTACTTC.

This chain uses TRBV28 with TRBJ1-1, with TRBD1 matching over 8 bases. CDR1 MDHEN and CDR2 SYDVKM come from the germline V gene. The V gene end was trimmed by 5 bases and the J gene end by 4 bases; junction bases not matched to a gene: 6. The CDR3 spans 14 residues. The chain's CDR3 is CASSLTRGRTEAFF. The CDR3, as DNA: TGTGCCAGCAGTCTAACCAGGGGGCGCACTGAAGCTTTCTTT.

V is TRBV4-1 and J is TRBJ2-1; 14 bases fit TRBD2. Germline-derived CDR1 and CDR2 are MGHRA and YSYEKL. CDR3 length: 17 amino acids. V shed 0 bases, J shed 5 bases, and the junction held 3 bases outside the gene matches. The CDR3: CASSQEGLAGVDNEQFF. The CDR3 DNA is TGCGCCAGCAGCCAAGAGGGACTAGCGGGAGTAGACAATGAGCAGTTCTTC.